The 23 T cell receptor beta chains presented below share a single source sample, sequenced in a study of blood T cell repertoires in COVID-19. Some clones are missing from TCRdb's copy, which holds only in-frame ones; the method was immunoSEQ multiplex PCR. There are under 300,000 clones in the sample; 80% to 90% occur only once, and under 2.5% lies in the top ten. Sequenced: PBMCs or T cells enriched from blood (not recorded which). All receptors derive from a woman aged 18 to 35 who had recovered from COVID-19.

This clone was observed a few times. The rearrangement links TRBV27 to TRBJ2-1; 8 bases fit TRBD1. The CDR3 runs 12 residues. V lost 6 bases, J lost 14 bases, and 9 bases stayed unmatched. Germline values: CDR1 MNHEY, CDR2 SMNVEV (reference sequence). This CDR3 is CASSRQGTKKFF. The CDR3 nucleotides are TGTGCCAGCAGCCGACAGGGGACAAAGAAGTTCTTC.

The CDR3: CASSVGRADTQYF. CDR3 DNA sequence: TGTGCCAGCAGCGTAGGCCGGGCAGATACGCAGTATTTT. The chain recombines TRBV9 with TRBJ2-3, with D unresolved. CDR3 length: 13 residues. Germline V gene lookup returns CDR1 SGDLS and CDR2 YYNGEE. V was cut by 0 bases and J by 4 bases, with 6 bases left in between.

The V gene is TRBV6-5, the J gene TRBJ2-5, with 11 bases matching TRBD2. This CDR3 spans 15 amino acids. Germline V gene lookup returns CDR1 MNHEY and CDR2 SVGAGI. V trimming: 4 bases; J trimming: 1 base; junction bases outside the gene matches: 2. CDR3 loop: CASSSSGGFQETQYF. The CDR3 DNA sequence: TGTGCCAGCAGTTCTAGCGGGGGGTTCCAAGAGACCCAGTACTTC.

The chain carries TRBV25-1 and TRBJ2-5; the match to TRBD1 covers 7 bases. With 4 bases clipped from V and 5 bases from J, the junction kept 7 bases outside the gene matches. The CDR3 contains 14 residues. Looked up from germline, CDR1 is MGHDK and CDR2 is SYGVNS. CDR3 DNA: TGTGCCAGCAGTGGACAGGGATCCATGGAGACCCAGTACTTC. Its translation is CASSGQGSMETQYF.

The gene calls are TRBV11-3 and TRBJ1-6, with D possibly TRBD1 on 5 matching bases. Germline assignment: CDR1 SGHNT and CDR2 YENEEA. The CDR3 contains 14 residues. The V gene lost 5 bases and the J gene lost 9 bases, with 14 bases spanning the gap. CDR3 region: CASSHGGAGSPLHF. As DNA, the CDR3 is TGTGCCAGCAGCCACGGAGGGGCGGGTTCACCCCTCCACTTT.

The chain recombines TRBV4-1 with TRBJ2-5; the D gene is possibly TRBD2 (6 bases). The germline V and J ends were trimmed by 2 bases and 4 bases, with 11 bases remaining between them. Germline V lookup: CDR1 MGHRA, CDR2 YSYEKL. This CDR3 is 14 amino acids long. The DNA of the CDR3 is TGCGCCAGCAGCCAATGGGGGGTAGTAGAGACCCAGTACTTC. As protein: CASSQWGVVETQYF.

This sequence joins TRBV4-1 and TRBJ1-1; maybe TRBD1 (6 bases). Germline V lookup: CDR1 MGHRA, CDR2 YSYEKL. The V end was cut by 0 bases, the J end by 3 bases, with 14 bases between. CDR3 length: 16 residues. The CDR3 DNA reads as TGCGCCAGCAGCCAAGATTGGAAACAGGGCGACACTGAAGCTTTCTTT. Its translation: CASSQDWKQGDTEAFF.

The genes are TRBV5-8 and TRBJ1-1, with D unresolved. CDR1 SGHTS and CDR2 YDEGEE come from the germline V gene. This CDR3 spans 15 amino acids. V was pared by 3 bases and J by 4 bases, with 16 bases between. For the CDR3, the DNA is TGTGCCAGCAGCTGGGAGGAGGGAACTAGCACTGAAGCTTTCTTT. Amino acid sequence: CASSWEEGTSTEAFF.

As concerns this clone: The junction differs from germline at one of its ends, possibly a read error. The chain is built from TRBV7-7 and TRBJ2-3; TRBD2 aligns across 7 bases. This CDR3 has 17 amino acids. The V gene's germline CDR1 is SSHAT and CDR2 FNYEAQ (reference sequence). DNA of the CDR3: TGTGCTAGCAGCCCCGGAGGTAGCGGGTCTAGCACAGATACGCAGTATTTT. Translating gives CASSPGGSGSSTDTQYF.

The chain joins TRBV6-5 to TRBJ1-2; a weak D match, TRBD1 (5 bases). Germline CDR1 is MNHEY and CDR2 is SVGAGI. V was trimmed by 2 bases and J by 3 bases, leaving 7 bases between them. The CDR3 consists of 13 residues. The CDR3 here is CASSYGADYGYTF. CDR3 in DNA: TGTGCCAGCAGTTACGGGGCAGACTATGGCTACACCTTC.

The chain links TRBV3-1 (or the pseudogene TRBV3-2) to TRBJ1-6; possibly TRBD1 for D (5 bases). The germline gives CDR1 LGHDT, CDR2 YNNKEL (reference sequence). The CDR3 extends over 15 amino acids. V was trimmed by 3 bases and J by 3 bases, leaving 9 bases between them. The CDR3 sequence is CASSHKGNYNSPLHF. Here the CDR3 DNA reads TGTGCCAGCAGCCATAAGGGGAACTATAATTCACCCCTCCACTTT.

The rearrangement joins TRBV10-3 to TRBJ2-7; D is possibly TRBD1 (6 bases). The V end was cut by 6 bases, the J end by 3 bases, with 15 bases between. This CDR3 is built from 14 residues. Per the germline V gene, CDR1 is ENHRY and CDR2 is SYGVKD. DNA of the CDR3: TGTGCCATCAGGGCGACAGGCGGCGGCTACGAGCAGTACTTC. This gives the protein CAIRATGGGYEQYF.

The chain joins TRBV7-9 to TRBJ1-6; D is unclear. The CDR3 has 16 amino acids. Trimming stripped 5 bases from V and 2 bases from J, with 13 bases between. Per germline, CDR1 SEHNR and CDR2 FQNEAQ (reference sequence). The DNA of the CDR3 is TGTGCCAGCAGCCCTAACACAGAAACCTATAATTCACCCCTCCACTTT. Protein: CASSPNTETYNSPLHF.

The chain is built from TRBV5-1 and TRBJ2-7; TRBD2 matches 11 bases. The germline gives CDR1 SGHRS, CDR2 YFSETQ. J gave up 6 bases and V 0 bases, and 8 bases lay outside the gene matches. The CDR3 spans 16 residues. The CDR3 here is CASSLARTSGGLEQYF. The CDR3 nucleotides read TGCGCCAGCAGCTTGGCTCGAACTAGCGGGGGACTCGAGCAGTACTTC.

The V call is TRBV5-1, the J call TRBJ1-4; 7 nucleotides agree with TRBD1. With 0 bases clipped from V and 8 bases from J, the junction kept 4 bases outside the gene matches. Germline V gene lookup returns CDR1 SGHRS and CDR2 YFSETQ. This CDR3 has 14 amino acids. CDR3 in DNA: TGCGCCAGCAGCTTGGGCAGGGGGAGAGAAAAACTGTTTTTT. This encodes CASSLGRGREKLFF.

The rearrangement links TRBV28 to TRBJ1-2; 9 bases fit TRBD1. Looked up from germline, CDR1 is MDHEN and CDR2 is SYDVKM. This CDR3 region has 14 residues. The V segment lost 6 bases and the J segment 8 bases; nucleotides outside the gene matches: 10. The CDR3 nucleotides read TGTGCCAGCAGCCAGGGACAGGGCGGAGAAGGCTACACCTTC. This codes for CASSQGQGGEGYTF.

The chain carries TRBV19 and TRBJ2-5, with a weak D call TRBD2 (5 bases). The V end lost 6 bases, the J end lost 4 bases, and 12 bases lay between the germline ends. The CDR3 consists of 13 residues. Per germline, CDR1 LNHDA and CDR2 SQIVND (reference sequence). The CDR3 region has the DNA TGTGCCAGTAGACCGGGAAGTCTAGAGACCCAGTACTTC. It is translated as CASRPGSLETQYF.

V usage is TRBV7-3 and J usage is TRBJ2-3; 10 nucleotides align to TRBD2. CDR1 and CDR2 from the germline V gene are SGHTA and FQGTGA. The CDR3 runs to 15 residues. The trim removed 6 bases at V and 5 bases at J, leaving 8 bases unmatched. The CDR3 DNA follows: TGTGCCAGCAGACCCAGCGGGGGGGCAAAAGATACGCAGTATTTT. Amino acids: CASRPSGGAKDTQYF.

This clone was seen only once. The chain has TRBV10-2 and TRBJ2-7; 7 bases fit TRBD1. The CDR3 runs to 14 residues. Per the germline V gene, CDR1 is WSHSY and CDR2 is SAAADI. V lost 4 bases to trimming and J lost 4 bases; unmatched junction nucleotides: 7. The CDR3, as DNA: TGCGCCAGCAGTGCCCGACAGGGAGCGTACGAGCAGTACTTC. Translation gives CASSARQGAYEQYF.

The rearrangement uses TRBV5-4 and TRBJ1-2; weak D call: TRBD1 (6 bases). This CDR3 contains 14 residues. Germline-derived CDR1 and CDR2 are SGHNT and YYREEE (reference sequence). The V end was cut by 4 bases, the J end by 3 bases, with 13 bases between. Written as DNA, the CDR3 is TGTGCCAGCAGCCCGGAAGGGGGGGACTATGGCTACACCTTC. Its translation is CASSPEGGDYGYTF.

The rearrangement uses TRBV19 and TRBJ1-5; a weak D match, TRBD1 (5 bases). V was cut by 1 base and J by 5 bases, with 15 bases left in between. This CDR3 has 16 residues. The V gene's germline CDR1 is LNHDA and CDR2 SQIVND (reference sequence). CDR3 in DNA: TGTGCCAGTAGTATAGGGCAGGGTCCATGGGATCAGCCCCAGCATTTT. Amino acids: CASSIGQGPWDQPQHF.

This chain joins TRBV6-1 and TRBJ1-4; tentative D call: TRBD1 (6 bases). Germline V lookup: CDR1 MNHNS, CDR2 SASEGT. V gave up 2 bases and J gave up 2 bases, with 15 bases separating them. This CDR3 comprises 17 residues. CDR3 loop: CASSESQGGGTNEKLFF. CDR3 nucleotides: TGTGCCAGCAGTGAAAGTCAGGGAGGGGGGACTAATGAAAAACTGTTTTTT.

This chain links TRBV27 with TRBJ1-2; the D is unclear. There are 13 residues in the CDR3. V lost 3 bases, J lost 6 bases, and 11 bases lay in between. CDR1 is MNHEY and CDR2 is SMNVEV in the germline V gene (reference sequence). The DNA for the CDR3 is TGTGCCAGCAGTTTCCCTTTCGGAGATGGCTACACCTTC. Residues: CASSFPFGDGYTF.